This T cell receptor beta chain was documented in a study of PD-L1 blockade in urothelial cancer. The time point is: pretreatment peripheral blood. CDR1 SGHTA and CDR2 FQGNSA come from the germline V gene. The V and J ends lost 2 bases and 5 bases respectively, with 15 bases between them. This CDR3 has 15 residues. This clone was found a few times. TCRdb's copy holds only in-frame clones and misses some; the assay was immunoSEQ multiplex PCR. The table records 55,000 to 80,000 clones, approximately 81% of them present only once. This TCR derives from an older man with urothelial cancer. Specimen: PBMCs, collected around atezolizumab (anti-PD-L1) treatment. The chain has TRBV7-2 and TRBJ1-1, with D perhaps matching TRBD1 (5 bases). CDR3 coding DNA: TGTGCCAGCAGCTTAAGTGGACAAGGGTGGACTGAAGCTTTCTTT. This gives the protein CASSLSGQGWTEAFF.